The TCR beta chain described here comes from a study of OX40 agonist ivuxolimab in advanced cancers. Study-level findings and limits: Expanded peripheral T cell antigen specificity was not determined. Among the least clonally expanded were partial responders at 0.1-3.0 mg/kg.

About this clone itself: Antigen unknown.

TCRdb keeps only in-frame clones here, not all; method: immunoSEQ multiplex PCR. The repertoire has 35,000 to 50,000 clones, around 84% of them found once; the top ten carry around a fifth. The V gene lost 0 bases and the J gene lost 2 bases, with 11 bases spanning the gap. CDR3 length: 15 amino acids. The V gene's germline CDR1 is SGHRS and CDR2 YFSETQ. This sequence originates from an adult with an advanced solid tumor such as melanoma, head and neck, liver or kidney cancer. The input for sequencing was CD4+ or CD8+ T cells sorted from blood, taken in a trial of the OX40 agonist ivuxolimab. The rearrangement uses TRBV5-1 and TRBJ2-5, with a weak D call TRBD1 (5 bases). The CDR3 here is CASSLGQFLQETQYF. CDR3 nucleotides: TGCGCCAGCAGCTTGGGACAGTTCCTTCAAGAGACCCAGTACTTC.